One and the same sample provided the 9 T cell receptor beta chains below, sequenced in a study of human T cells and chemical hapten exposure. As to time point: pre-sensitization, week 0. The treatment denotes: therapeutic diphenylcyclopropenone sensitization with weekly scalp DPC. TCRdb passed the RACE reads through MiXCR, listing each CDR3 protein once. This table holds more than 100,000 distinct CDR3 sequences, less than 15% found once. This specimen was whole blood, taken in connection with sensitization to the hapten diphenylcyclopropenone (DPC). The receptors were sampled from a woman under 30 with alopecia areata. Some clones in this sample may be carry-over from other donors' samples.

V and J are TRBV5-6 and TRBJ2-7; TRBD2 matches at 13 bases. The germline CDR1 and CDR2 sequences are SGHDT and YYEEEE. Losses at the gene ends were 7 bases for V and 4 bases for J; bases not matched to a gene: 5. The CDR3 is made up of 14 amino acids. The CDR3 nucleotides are TGTGCCAGCGGAGGACTAGCGGGAGTTTACGAGCAGTACTTC. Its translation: CASGGLAGVYEQYF.

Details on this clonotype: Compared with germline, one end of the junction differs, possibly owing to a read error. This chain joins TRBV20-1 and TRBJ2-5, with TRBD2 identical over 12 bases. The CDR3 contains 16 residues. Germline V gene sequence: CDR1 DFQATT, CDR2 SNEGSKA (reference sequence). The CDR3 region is CSASRLAGGYQETQYF. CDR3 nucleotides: TGCAGTGCTAGTCGTCTAGCGGGGGGGTACCAAGAGACCCAGTACTTT.

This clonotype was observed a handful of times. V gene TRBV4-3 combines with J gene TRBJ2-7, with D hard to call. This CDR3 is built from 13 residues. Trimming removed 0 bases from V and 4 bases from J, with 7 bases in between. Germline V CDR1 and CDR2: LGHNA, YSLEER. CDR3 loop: CASSQDQGYEQYF. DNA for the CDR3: TGCGCCAGCAGCCAAGATCAAGGTTACGAGCAGTACTTC.

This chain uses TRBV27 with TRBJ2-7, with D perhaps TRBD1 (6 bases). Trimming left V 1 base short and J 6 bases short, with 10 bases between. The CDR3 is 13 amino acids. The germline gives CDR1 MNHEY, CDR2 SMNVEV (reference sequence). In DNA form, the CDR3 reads TGTGCCAGCAGTTTATTGGGGGCTTCCGAGCAGTACTTC. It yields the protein CASSLLGASEQYF.

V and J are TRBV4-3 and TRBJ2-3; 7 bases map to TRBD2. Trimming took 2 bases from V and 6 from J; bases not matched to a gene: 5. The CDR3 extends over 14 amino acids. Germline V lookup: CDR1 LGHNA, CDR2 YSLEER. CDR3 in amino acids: CASSQRTRLDTQYF. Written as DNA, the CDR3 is TGCGCCAGCAGCCAACGGACTAGGTTGGATACGCAGTATTTT.

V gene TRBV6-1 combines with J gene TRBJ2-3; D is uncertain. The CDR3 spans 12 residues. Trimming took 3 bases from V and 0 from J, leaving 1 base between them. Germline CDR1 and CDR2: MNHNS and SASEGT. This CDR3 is CASSDSTDTQYF. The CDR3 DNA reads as TGTGCCAGCAGTGACAGCACAGATACGCAGTATTTT.

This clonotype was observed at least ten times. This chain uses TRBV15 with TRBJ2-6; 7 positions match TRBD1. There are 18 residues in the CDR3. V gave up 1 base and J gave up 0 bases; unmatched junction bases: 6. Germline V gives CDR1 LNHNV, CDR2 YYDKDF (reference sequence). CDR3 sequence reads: CATSRVGTAFSGANVLTF. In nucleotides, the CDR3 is TGTGCCACCAGCAGAGTCGGGACAGCCTTCTCTGGGGCCAACGTCCTGACTTTC.

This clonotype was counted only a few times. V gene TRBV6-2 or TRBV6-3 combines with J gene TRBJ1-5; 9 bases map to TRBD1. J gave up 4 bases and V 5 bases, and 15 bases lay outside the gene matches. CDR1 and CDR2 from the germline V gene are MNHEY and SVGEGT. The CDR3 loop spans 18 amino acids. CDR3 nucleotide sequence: TGTGCCAGCAGTGCGTGGACCGGGACAGGGCTATTAAATCAGCCCCAGCATTTT. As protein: CASSAWTGTGLLNQPQHF.

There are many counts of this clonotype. CDR3 nucleotides: TGTGCCAGCAGTGATACTGAGAGGGGGCTAAGGGTGAAGGCAGTTGACACAGATACGCAGTATTTT. Translated, it gives CASSDTERGLRVKAVDTDTQYF. The chain links TRBV25-1 to TRBJ2-3; 7 bases are shared with TRBD1. CDR1 and CDR2 (germline): MGHDK, SYGVNS. This CDR3 spans 22 amino acids. J lost 2 bases, V lost 3 bases, and 26 bases had no gene match.